This TCR beta chain was sequenced during a study of T-cell reconstitution after alpha-beta-depleted transplantation in children listed by TCRdb under 2016. Describing the broader study: Using TCR repertoire profiling, the study followed T-cell immune reconstitution in a quantitative way in children after TCRalphabeta/CD19-depleted allogeneic hematopoietic cell transplantation. What the work shows at the level of the full study, not this receptor alone: The frequencies of hyperexpanded clones fell over the following months, and after one year, T-cell counts and TCRbeta diversity were mostly attributed to newly produced T cells. The apparently early recovery of alphabetaT-cell counts about two months after transplant reportedly depended on only several hundred rapidly expanded clones that came from non-depleted graft cells. In some patients, the high TCRbeta diversity seen at day 60 was put down to recipient T cells and intrathymic progenitors that had survived conditioning.

Libraries came from PCR. For sequencing, an Illumina HiSeq 2500 was employed. To normalize quantification of the TCRbeta repertoire, the TCR libraries were built with molecular barcoding that relied on unique molecular identifiers. TCRdb redid the processing of the public reads, applying fastp at Q25 and MiXCR, and retained in-frame beta chains. Each CDR3 protein appears once, grouped with its most common genes and DNA. A total of hundreds of thousands of distinct CDR3 sequences appear in this sample, roughly 15% of them only once. The ten largest clonotypes hold just under 45% of the sample. Trimming leaves V shorter by 8 bases and J shorter by 2 bases, with the junction holding 3 bases beyond the gene matches. The CDR3 covers 13 residues, taking in both the cysteine and the phenylalanine. This entry keeps only the CDR3 DNA: 39 bases, framed from base 1. In the germline V gene, CDR1 corresponds to SNHLY and CDR2 to FYNNEI.

The treatment or condition label here, explained by the study, means: allogeneic hematopoietic cell transplantation with graft depleted of TCRalphabeta T cells and CD19 B cells. The children who served as transplant recipients had been given grafts of TCRalphabeta/CD19-depleted allogeneic hematopoietic cells. This clonotype was found a few times. No antigen is known for it. Per-base quality was not reported, and no clone a single base away is much larger than it. This sample comprised PBMCs, mostly from graft donor cells, obtained 360 days after TCRalphabeta/CD19-depleted stem cell transplant. This TCR was recovered from a male patient aged 2-15 years who had a stem cell transplant for acute lymphoblastic leukemia, so the T cells may come from the graft donor. The sequence is built from TRBV2 and TRBJ2-7; 10 bases in the junction line up with TRBD1. The DNA reads TGTGCCAGCGGGACAGGGGCGGCCTACGAGCAGTACTTC. Its amino acids are CASGTGAAYEQYF.